These 8 T cell receptor beta chains came from one sample sequenced in a study of blood T cells in healthy people across ages. With a J-beta primer mix and a sample-barcoded 5' primer, a second PCR ran about 7 to 11 cycles. A single record per CDR3 protein comes from TCRdb applying MiXCR to the 5' RACE reads. The table includes some 730,000 distinct CDR3 sequences, 22% detected once. Sequences were obtained from blood. Receptor source: a man between 65 and 85 years old in good health.

This clonotype was counted only a few times. This chain joins TRBV12-3 or TRBV12-4 and TRBJ2-1; 16 bases map to TRBD2. V shed 5 bases and J 8 bases; nucleotides not matched to a gene: 3. The CDR3 has 15 amino acids. CDR3 coding DNA: TGTGCCAGCAGTGGGACTAGCGGGGGGGCCTATGAGCAGTTCTTC. It translates to CASSGTSGGAYEQFF.

This chain links TRBV20-1 with TRBJ2-7, with 10 bases matching TRBD2. Judging by the DNA end, TRBJ2-1 fits better; the J call may be wrong. Germline CDR1 is DFQATT and CDR2 is SNEGSKA (reference sequence). The CDR3 consists of 14 residues. CDR3 nucleotides: TGCAGTGCTAAGAGGACTAGCGGCCACAATGAGCAGTTCTTC. Amino acid sequence: CSAKRTSGHNEQFF.

This clonotype was detected a few times. J is TRBJ2-5 and V is TRBV9; 7 bases align to TRBD2. Trimming at V came to 2 bases and at J to 6 bases, leaving 7 bases not matched to a gene. The CDR3 is 14 residues long. Germline V gene data show CDR1 as SGDLS and CDR2 as YYNGEE. CDR3 in amino acids: CASSVGGEGKTQYF. DNA for the CDR3: TGTGCCAGCAGCGTCGGCGGGGAGGGGAAGACCCAGTACTTC. The complete variable domain, with remaining parts taken from reference TRBV9 and TRBJ2-5, reads DSGVTQTPKHLITATGQRVTLRCSPRSGDLSVYWYQQSLDQGLQFLIQYYNGEERAKGNILERFSAQQFPDLHSELNLSSLELGDSALYFCASSVGGEGKTQYFGPGTRLLVL.

This chain joins TRBV19 and TRBJ2-3; TRBD1 agrees at 7 bases. Germline V gene lookup returns CDR1 LNHDA and CDR2 SQIVND (reference sequence). V was clipped by 6 bases and J by 2 bases; unmatched bases: 11. CDR3 length: 16 residues. Here the CDR3 reads CASSLITGATTDTQYF. The DNA for the CDR3 is TGTGCCAGTAGCCTCATCACAGGGGCAACCACAGATACGCAGTATTTT. The complete variable domain, with remaining parts taken from reference TRBV19 and TRBJ2-3, reads DGGITQSPKYLFRKEGQNVTLSCEQNLNHDAMYWYRQDPGQGLRLIYYSQIVNDFQKGDIAEGYSVSREKKESFPLTVTSAQKNPTAFYLCASSLITGATTDTQYFGPGTRLTVL.

This clonotype occurred a few times. The rearrangement links TRBV2 to TRBJ2-6; D is ambiguous. Per germline, CDR1 SNHLY and CDR2 FYNNEI. V was trimmed by 4 bases and J by 1 base, leaving 5 bases between them. The CDR3 loop spans 14 amino acids. The CDR3 nucleotides are TGTGCCAGCAGTGTATGGTCTGGGGCCAACGTCCTGACTTTC. As protein: CASSVWSGANVLTF. The whole variable domain, filled in from reference TRBV2 and TRBJ2-6, reads EPEVTQTPSHQVTQMGQEVILRCVPISNHLYFYWYRQILGQKVEFLVSFYNNEISEKSEIFDDQFSVERPDGSNFTLKIRSTKLEDSAMYFCASSVWSGANVLTFGAGSRLTVL.

Regarding this clonotype: One junction end does not reproduce the germline sequence, and a read error may be involved. The chain combines TRBV5-1 with TRBJ2-3; possible D gene TRBD2, 5 bases. This CDR3 comprises 14 residues. From germline, CDR1 is SGHRS and CDR2 YFSETQ. The CDR3 region has the DNA TGCGTCAGCAGCTTGGAGGCTAGTGGGGATACGCAGTATTTT. It translates to CVSSLEASGDTQYF.

This clonotype was seen only a few times. This chain links TRBV3-1 with TRBJ1-1; D gene unclear. Germline V gene data show CDR1 as LGHDT and CDR2 as YNNKEL (reference sequence). The CDR3 is made up of 14 amino acids. V was cut by 1 base and J by 10 bases, with 16 bases left in between. Here the CDR3 DNA reads TGTGCCAGCAGCCAAGTAAGTCGAGCAGGACGAGCTTTCTTT. Translated: CASSQVSRAGRAFF.

This clonotype has just a few counts. The V and J genes are TRBV3-1 and TRBJ1-2; no definite D call. Germline-derived CDR1 and CDR2 are LGHDT and YNNKEL (reference sequence). This CDR3 has 12 residues. V lost 3 bases, J lost 0 bases, and 2 bases lay in between. The CDR3 loop reads CASSHPNYGYTF. For the CDR3, the DNA is TGTGCCAGCAGCCACCCTAACTATGGCTACACCTTC.